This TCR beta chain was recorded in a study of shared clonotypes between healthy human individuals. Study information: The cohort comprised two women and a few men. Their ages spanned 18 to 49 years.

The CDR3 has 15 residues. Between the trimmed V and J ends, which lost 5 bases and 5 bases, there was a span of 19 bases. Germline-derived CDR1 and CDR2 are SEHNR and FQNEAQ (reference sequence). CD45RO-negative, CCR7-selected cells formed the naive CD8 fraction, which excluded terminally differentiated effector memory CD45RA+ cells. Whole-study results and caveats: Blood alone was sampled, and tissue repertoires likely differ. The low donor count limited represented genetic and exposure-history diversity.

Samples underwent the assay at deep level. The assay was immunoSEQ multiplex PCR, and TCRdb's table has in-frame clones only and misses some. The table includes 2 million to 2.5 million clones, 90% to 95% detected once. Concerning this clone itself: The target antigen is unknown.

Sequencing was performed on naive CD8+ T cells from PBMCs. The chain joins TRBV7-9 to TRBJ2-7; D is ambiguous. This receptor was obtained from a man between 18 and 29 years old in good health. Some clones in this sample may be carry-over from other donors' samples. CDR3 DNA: TGTGCCAGCAGCCCAAGAACGCAATACTGGGACGAGCAGTACTTC. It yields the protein CASSPRTQYWDEQYF.